The present T cell receptor beta chain was sequenced within a study of CD8 T cells in Susac syndrome. The authors reverse transcribed roughly 0.5 to 1 ug RNA with random hexamers. Amplification of TCR beta CDR3 used immunoSEQ multiplex PCR across 54 Vbeta and 13 Jbeta. TCRdb analysed the immunoSEQ multiplex PCR reads with MiXCR anew, one entry per CDR3 protein. The repertoire includes 250,000 to 300,000 distinct CDR3 sequences, roughly 85% of them detected once, and 0.21% sits in the top ten. Germline values: CDR1 SEHNR, CDR2 FQNEAQ (reference sequence). With V trimmed by 4 bases and J by 2 bases, 8 bases remained unmatched. This CDR3 has 15 residues. Worth noting for this clonotype: Its matching antigen is unknown.

TCR beta from blood CD8+ and CD4+ T cells was sequenced. Negative isolation yielded CD8+ and CD4+ T cells; FACS enriched TEMRA cells. General study points: The study admitted that it had a relatively small number of individuals in its TCR sequencing and HLA analysis.

The sample was CD8+ T cells from PBMCs. This receptor was identified in a human donor with multiple sclerosis. V usage is TRBV7-9 and J usage is TRBJ2-7; the match to TRBD1 covers 7 bases. CDR3 DNA: TGTGCCAGCAGCTCACCCGGGACAGCCCCCTACGAGCAGTACTTC. It is translated as CASSSPGTAPYEQYF.